Described below is a single TCR beta chain sequence and its context. Its target is not known. The study ran its PCR with 60 Vbeta and 13 Jbeta primers. The table came from immunoSEQ multiplex PCR; TCRdb's copy has only in-frame clones and leaves some out. This table holds about 160,000 clones, 80% to 85% found once. Trimming left V 5 bases short and J 6 bases short, with 10 bases between. Germline V CDR1 and CDR2: SEHNR, FQNEAQ (reference sequence). This CDR3 comprises 12 residues. The data belong to a study of cytomegalovirus exposure and HLA in healthy donors. Study findings and constraints: Later findings reportedly placed an Asian-associated ancestry cluster below the approximately 670-donor mean for N-insertions. Beyond CMV serostatus, there was no information to go on about immune exposure.

This sequence originates from a girl aged 2 to 9 in good health and CMV-seropositive. The chain is built from TRBV7-9 and TRBJ1-1, with D hard to call. Sequenced: PBMCs. This CDR3 reads CASSQLQSEAFF. The CDR3 DNA sequence: TGTGCCAGCAGCCAATTACAATCTGAAGCTTTCTTT.